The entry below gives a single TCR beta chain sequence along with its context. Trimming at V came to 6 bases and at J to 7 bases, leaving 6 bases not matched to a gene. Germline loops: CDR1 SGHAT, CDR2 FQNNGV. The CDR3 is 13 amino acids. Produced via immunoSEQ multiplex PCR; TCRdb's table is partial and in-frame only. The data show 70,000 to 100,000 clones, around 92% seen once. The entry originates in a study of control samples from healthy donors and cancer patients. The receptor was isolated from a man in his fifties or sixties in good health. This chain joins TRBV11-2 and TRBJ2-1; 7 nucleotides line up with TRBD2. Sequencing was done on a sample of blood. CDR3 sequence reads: CASSADGRNEQFF. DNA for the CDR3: TGTGCCAGCAGTGCGGACGGGAGGAATGAGCAGTTCTTC.